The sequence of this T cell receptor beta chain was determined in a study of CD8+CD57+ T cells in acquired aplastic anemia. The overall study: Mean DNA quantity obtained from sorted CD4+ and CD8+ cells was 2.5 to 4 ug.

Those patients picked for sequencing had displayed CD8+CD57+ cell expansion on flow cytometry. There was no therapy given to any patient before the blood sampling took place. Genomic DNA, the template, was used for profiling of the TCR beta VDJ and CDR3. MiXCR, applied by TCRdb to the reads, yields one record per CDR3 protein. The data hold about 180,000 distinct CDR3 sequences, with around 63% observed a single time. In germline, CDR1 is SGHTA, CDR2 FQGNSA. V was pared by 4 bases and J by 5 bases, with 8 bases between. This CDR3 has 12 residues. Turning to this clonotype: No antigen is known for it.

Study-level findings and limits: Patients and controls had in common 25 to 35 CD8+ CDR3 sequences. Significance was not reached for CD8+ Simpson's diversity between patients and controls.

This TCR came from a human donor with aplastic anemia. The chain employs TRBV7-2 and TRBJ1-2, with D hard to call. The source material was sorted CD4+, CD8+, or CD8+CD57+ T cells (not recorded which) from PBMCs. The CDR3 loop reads CASSYDGYGYTF. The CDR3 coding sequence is TGTGCCAGCAGCTACGACGGATATGGCTACACCTTC.